The 5 T cell receptor beta chains below all came from one sample that was sequenced in a study of T cell changes during pregnancy in multiple sclerosis. TCRdb keeps only in-frame clones here, not all; method: immunoSEQ multiplex PCR. The data hold about 70,000 clones, with approximately 90% observed a single time. The specimen comprised peripheral blood, sampled in the third trimester of pregnancy. These receptors all stem from a female donor in good health, enrolled as a control in a pregnancy study.

J is TRBJ1-3 and V is TRBV4-2, with D perhaps matching TRBD1 (5 bases). Germline V gene data show CDR1 as LGHNA and CDR2 as YNFKEQ. CDR3 length: 17 amino acids. Trimming pared 1 base from V and 4 bases from J, leaving 17 bases between. The CDR3 DNA follows: TGTGCCAGCAGCCAAGCAATTTTAAGACAGATGGGAAACACCATATATTTT. This codes for CASSQAILRQMGNTIYF.

CDR3 bases: TGTGCCAGCAGTGTACTTGGGGGCCGGGTAGAGACCCAGTACTTC. Its translation is CASSVLGGRVETQYF. This chain uses TRBV2 with TRBJ2-5, with D possibly being TRBD1 (6 bases). Per germline, CDR1 SNHLY and CDR2 FYNNEI. The CDR3 extends over 15 amino acids. With 4 bases removed from V and 4 bases from J, the gap between germline ends came to 16 bases.

V and J are TRBV7-3 and TRBJ1-1; D is possibly TRBD1 (5 bases). This CDR3 region has 16 residues. Trimming removed 5 bases at V and 4 bases at J, with 20 bases between. Looked up from germline, CDR1 is SGHTA and CDR2 is FQGTGA. CDR3 DNA sequence: TGTGCCAGCAGCCTGGGGTCAGGGTTAAGTGGCACTGAAGCTTTCTTT. Its translation is CASSLGSGLSGTEAFF.

The chain combines TRBV2 with TRBJ2-5, with TRBD2 matching over 13 bases. CDR1 and CDR2 from the germline V gene are SNHLY and FYNNEI. Trimming cost V 3 bases and J 5 bases; bases outside gene matches: 0. The CDR3 totals 14 residues. The chain's CDR3 is CASSEGLAGETQYF. The CDR3 coding sequence is TGTGCCAGCAGTGAGGGACTAGCGGGGGAGACCCAGTACTTC.

This clone was observed once. The gene calls are TRBV7-9 and TRBJ1-1; 9 bases are shared with TRBD1. The CDR3 spans 14 residues. With V trimmed by 5 bases and J by 8 bases, 9 bases remained unmatched. The germline gives CDR1 SEHNR, CDR2 FQNEAQ (reference sequence). The CDR3 sequence is CASSPNTDRGEAFF. Written as DNA, the CDR3 is TGTGCCAGCAGCCCTAATACGGACAGGGGCGAAGCTTTCTTT. The variable domain in full, completed from reference TRBV7-9 and TRBJ1-1, reads DTGVSQNPRHKITKRGQNVTFRCDPISEHNRLYWYRQTLGQGPEFLTYFQNEAQLEKSRLLSDRFSAERPKGSFSTLEIQRTEQGDSAMYLCASSPNTDRGEAFFGQGTRLTVV.